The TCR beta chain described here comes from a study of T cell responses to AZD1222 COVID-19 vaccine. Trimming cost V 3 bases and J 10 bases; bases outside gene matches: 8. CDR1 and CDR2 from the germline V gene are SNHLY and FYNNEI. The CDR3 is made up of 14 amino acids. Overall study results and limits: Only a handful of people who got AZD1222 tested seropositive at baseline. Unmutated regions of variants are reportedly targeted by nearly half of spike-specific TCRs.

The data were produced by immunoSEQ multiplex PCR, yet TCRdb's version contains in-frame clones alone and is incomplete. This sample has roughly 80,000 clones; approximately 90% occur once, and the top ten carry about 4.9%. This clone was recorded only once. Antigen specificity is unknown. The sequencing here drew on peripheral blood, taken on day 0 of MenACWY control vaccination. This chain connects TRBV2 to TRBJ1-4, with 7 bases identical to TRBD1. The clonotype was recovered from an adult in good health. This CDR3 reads CASSDPGAGGKLFF. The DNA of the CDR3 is TGTGCCAGCAGTGACCCGGGGGCAGGGGGAAAACTGTTTTTT.